Here is one T cell receptor (beta chain) with its context. Its specificity is not known. The data derive from a study of OX40 agonist ivuxolimab in advanced cancers. In the study overall: Administration of intravenous ivuxolimab to patients occurred every 2 weeks at 0.01 to 10 mg/kg.

Study results and limitations: With doses of 0.1 to 3.0 mg/kg, CD4+ and CD8+ blood T cells had undergone clonal expansion by week 6. Normalized T-cell clonal expansion was also low in a subset of nonresponders.

This CDR3 has 14 residues. Germline assignment: CDR1 SGDLS and CDR2 YYNGEE. V was trimmed by 2 bases and J by 3 bases, leaving 9 bases between them. Some clones are missing from TCRdb's copy, which holds only in-frame ones; the method was immunoSEQ multiplex PCR. The sample yields some 71,000 clones, about 90% seen once. The source was CD4+ or CD8+ T cells sorted from blood, collected in a trial of the OX40 agonist ivuxolimab. The V call is TRBV9, the J call TRBJ2-1; D is possibly TRBD1 (5 bases). The source of this sequence is an adult with an advanced solid tumor such as melanoma, head and neck, liver or kidney cancer. Written as DNA, the CDR3 is TGTGCCAGCAGCGTGAGCGACAGCTACAATGAGCAGTTCTTC. Protein product: CASSVSDSYNEQFF.